Listed here is a single T cell receptor beta chain. This sample was taken from a study of human T cells and chemical hapten exposure. MiXCR was run by TCRdb on the RACE reads, yielding one entry per CDR3 protein. The sample has about 360,000 distinct CDR3 sequences; about 7% are singletons. Time point of the sample: patch test 1, 2 weeks after DPC sensitization. Treatment reported: therapeutic diphenylcyclopropenone sensitization with weekly scalp DPC. This CDR3 spans 15 amino acids. The germline CDR1 and CDR2 sequences are SEHNR and FQNEAQ (reference sequence). V lost 5 bases, J lost 7 bases, and 8 bases stayed unmatched.

This sequence originates from a young woman with alopecia areata. Some clones in this sample may be carry-over from other donors' samples. This specimen was whole blood, taken in connection with sensitization to the hapten diphenylcyclopropenone (DPC). The gene calls are TRBV7-9 and TRBJ1-6; 7 nucleotides agree with TRBD1. CDR3 sequence reads: CASSAAGTENSPLHF. CDR3 DNA: TGTGCCAGCAGCGCGGCCGGGACAGAGAATTCACCCCTCCACTTT.